This paragraph covers one T cell receptor beta chain sequence. In this sample, this clonotype turned up once. Its antigen is unknown. No base quality values were provided; no much bigger clone lies one nucleotide off. Support from one read is weak. V loses 7 bases of germline sequence and J loses 1 base, and the interval between the two ends is 12 bases. The CDR3 covers 14 residues, taking in both the cysteine and the phenylalanine. CDR3 DNA is the only sequence kept; it has 42 bases, read in frame from the first base. Per the germline V gene, MNHEY is the CDR1 and SVGEGT is the CDR2. Amplification of TCR beta CDR3 regions was carried out from RNA transcripts. For the first round of RT-PCR on the TCR CDR3, the HTBI primer set was used together with the Qiagen OneStep RT-PCR kit. The libraries were constructed in a second round of multiplex PCR and then size-selected and purified. Sequencing of the libraries was done on an Illumina HiSeq2000 using paired-end 100 bp reads. The paper's processing steps were these. SOAPnuke was used to process the raw data, with reads discarded if the reads contained adapters or uncalled bases, had a mean Phred below 15, or lacked an exact constant-primer or identifier match. COPE v1.2.5 was used to merge the high-quality paired reads, and each unique nucleotide sequence was defined as a clonotype. MiTCR v1.1 was used to align the clonotypes against IMGT TRBV, TRBD and TRBJ reference segments. Only V-J combinations with frequency above 0.0001, covering about 99% of repertoires, were analysed. A TCS score was defined as the ratio between F50 (clonal expansion) and ExV (chaos), using BLOSUM62-based TCRdist between CDR3 peptides within each V-J. Welch's t-statistics and random forest reduced roughly 500 V-J features to 13, which were used in a naive Bayes classifier (R e1071). TCRdb reran the public reads through fastp at Q25 and MiXCR, keeping productive beta chains. Rows are unified per CDR3 protein, each entry keeping the most common DNA and genes. In this record, the V and J calls reflect TCRdb's handling and not the investigators' own analysis. The sample table holds hundreds of thousands of distinct CDR3 sequences, of which less than 20% were seen once. The top ten clonotypes cover around a quarter of the sample.

Hyperthyroidism patients were aged 18 to 65 years and newly diagnosed, with disease duration of less than 2 months. Patients with uncontrolled infections, other autoimmune diseases, pregnancy or lactation were excluded. Diagnoses were based on clinical symptoms, serum thyroxine and TRAb, thyroid ultrasound and orbital computed tomography. Blood from progressor patients was collected at the time of first diagnosis with hyperthyroidism, before any ophthalmopathy symptoms had appeared. Ficoll-Paque density gradient centrifugation was used to isolate PBMCs from about 9 ml of fresh peripheral blood. Progressor patients were defined as those initially diagnosed with Graves' hyperthyroidism in whom ophthalmopathy developed during follow-up. Total RNA was extracted with Trizol reagent, and quality was checked on an Agilent 2100 Bioanalyzer. These data belong to a study of T cells in Graves' hyperthyroidism and ophthalmopathy (dated 2019 in TCRdb). With respect to the entire study: Peripheral blood was sampled at the time of initial diagnosis, prior to any treatment. To identify distinguishing TCR V-J signatures, a discovery cohort of roughly 100 patients was used, comprising 40 to 45 with Graves' ophthalmopathy and around 60 with stable Graves' hyperthyroidism. Whether ophthalmopathy could be predicted prospectively was tested in an independent validation cohort made up of about 20 hyperthyroidism patients plus 17 patients who later progressed to ophthalmopathy. The approximately 100 discovery patients were divided at random into training and test sets in a 7:3 ratio. The study also compared thyroid tissue and blood T-cell repertoires from 5 to 7 Graves' hyperthyroidism patients. Once sampling was done, hyperthyroidism patients were given methimazole at a starting dose of 30 mg daily, whereas ophthalmopathy patients were given high-dose intravenous methylprednisolone. TCR Vbeta CDR3 sequencing of some 140 peripheral blood samples (fewer than 45 ophthalmopathy, 75 hyperthyroidism and approximately 17 progressor patients) is reported in the paper.

Summary of the overall study and its limitations: In cross-validation, a model built on a 13 V-J signature told ophthalmopathy apart from stable hyperthyroidism with just under 90% sensitivity and about 81% specificity, and in testing the same model reached 80%/75%. Most expanded thyroid clonotypes (frequency above 0.001) were also detected in blood, suggesting blood repertoires may reflect thyroid immune responses. In validation, the model predicted progression to ophthalmopathy a median of around 6.5 months before onset, with approximately 71% sensitivity and about 75% specificity. Sample size was not statistically predetermined, and blinding of investigators to group allocation was not performed.

The source of this sequence is a woman aged 18 to 35 with Graves' hyperthyroidism that later progressed to Graves' ophthalmopathy. Sequencing was performed on blood. Recombination linked TRBV6-2 or TRBV6-3 to TRBJ2-3; the D region may be TRBD1 or TRBD2, each matching 5 bases equally. The CDR3 loop reads CASKRGRRTDTQYF. In nucleotides, the sequence is TGTGCCAGCAAGAGGGGCCGCCGCACAGATACGCAGTATTTT.